These T cell receptor beta chains were read from a single sample in a study of molecular identifiers for immune sequencing clone quantification. TCRdb recomputed calls from the PCR reads with MiXCR, one row per CDR3 protein. The sample carries about 8,300 distinct CDR3 sequences, 33% recorded once. The sample consisted of naive CD8+ T cells from blood, with Jurkat cell RNA spiked in. Every receptor here comes from a human donor in good health. Some libraries in this study had Jurkat cell RNA spiked in. The conserved cysteine and the conserved F or W are not part of the CDR3 here. Fields, in order: CDR3 length, clone size, V gene, J gene, CDR3 protein. Size tells how often a clone was seen (once, few, many) or the class of an expanded clone, and some rows leave it out.

12	.	TRBV6-5	TRBJ2-5	ASSYEDSWETQY
11	.	TRBV3-1	TRBJ2-7	AGSQGGPYEQY
14	.	TRBV4-1	TRBJ2-3	ASSQDPGRSTATQY
14	.	TRBV7-2	TRBJ1-5	ASSPRQFGSNQPQH
13	.	TRBV4-1	TRBJ1-4	ASSHRTGRDEKLF
10	.	TRBV7-8	TRBJ2-1	ASSLGQAEQF
13	few	TRBV7-9	TRBJ2-7	ASSLGLAGRDEQY
13	medium-sized	TRBV7-6	TRBJ2-5	ASSFEYGNQETQY
12	.	TRBV7-9	TRBJ2-1	ASSLEEWLGEQF
18	.	TRBV6-5	TRBJ2-6	ACSYSFWDSISSGANVLP
11	few	TRBV12-3/TRBV12-4	TRBJ1-5	ASSWGGNQPQH
13	.	TRBV6-6	TRBJ2-1	ASSWVGGLYNEQF
11	few	TRBV9	TRBJ2-2	ASSVGSAGELF
8	medium-sized	TRBV29-1	TRBJ1-1	SVPGPEAF
13	.	TRBV20-1	TRBJ2-2	SASLVAGVSGELF
11	few	TRBV20-1	TRBJ1-6	STRTRYNSPLH
12	.	TRBV28	TRBJ2-7	ASQGLADTYEQY
13	few	TRBV13	TRBJ2-3	ASSQAGALTDTQY
11	medium-sized	TRBV6-6	TRBJ2-7	ASSSSGDYEQY
15	.	TRBV12-5	TRBJ2-6	ASGSRVTLAGANVLT
13	medium-sized	TRBV5-6	TRBJ2-7	ASSLFRTSGYEQY
13	.	TRBV5-1	TRBJ1-1	ASSLDPILNTEAF
14	.	TRBV13	TRBJ1-1	ASSSRDRGRGTEAF
14	.	TRBV9	TRBJ2-1	ASSGNRVTGGNEQF
12	medium-sized	TRBV12-3/TRBV12-4	TRBJ2-7	ASRPGLAAGEQY
11	.	TRBV7-8	TRBJ2-7	ASSLGATFEQY
11	.	TRBV12-3/TRBV12-4	TRBJ2-7	ASSQGALYEQY
10	.	TRBV4-2	TRBJ2-7	ASSLTEYEQY
13	few	TRBV12-3/TRBV12-4	TRBJ2-7	ASSLDGSRTYEQY
14	few	TRBV5-1	TRBJ2-3	ASSARLASSTDTQY
11	once	TRBV27	TRBJ2-7	ASSLSGSHEQY
10	few	TRBV12-3/TRBV12-4	TRBJ2-1	ASSGLEYEQF
14	medium-sized	TRBV7-8	TRBJ1-2	ASSPGGLFSPYGYT
12	few	TRBV6-1	TRBJ2-3	ASSDGRFGDTQY
13	.	TRBV7-8	TRBJ2-3	ASSLGEGGTDTQY
14	few	TRBV5-1	TRBJ2-3	ASSLKRGTHTDTQY
10	.	TRBV4-1	TRBJ2-3	ASSQEGSAQY
15	.	TRBV6-2/TRBV6-3	TRBJ2-3	ASSFYSERPSTDTQY
10	.	TRBV20-1	TRBJ2-7	SARQAGNEQY
14	.	TRBV2	TRBJ2-5	ASSEYGSGEKETQY
13	medium-sized	TRBV4-2	TRBJ2-7	ASSHVGQEAYEQY
10	few	TRBV9	TRBJ2-3	ASSVDLDTQY
14	.	TRBV27	TRBJ1-5	ASRQESGSRNQPQH
12	.	TRBV29-1	TRBJ1-2	SVEAQPPNYGYT